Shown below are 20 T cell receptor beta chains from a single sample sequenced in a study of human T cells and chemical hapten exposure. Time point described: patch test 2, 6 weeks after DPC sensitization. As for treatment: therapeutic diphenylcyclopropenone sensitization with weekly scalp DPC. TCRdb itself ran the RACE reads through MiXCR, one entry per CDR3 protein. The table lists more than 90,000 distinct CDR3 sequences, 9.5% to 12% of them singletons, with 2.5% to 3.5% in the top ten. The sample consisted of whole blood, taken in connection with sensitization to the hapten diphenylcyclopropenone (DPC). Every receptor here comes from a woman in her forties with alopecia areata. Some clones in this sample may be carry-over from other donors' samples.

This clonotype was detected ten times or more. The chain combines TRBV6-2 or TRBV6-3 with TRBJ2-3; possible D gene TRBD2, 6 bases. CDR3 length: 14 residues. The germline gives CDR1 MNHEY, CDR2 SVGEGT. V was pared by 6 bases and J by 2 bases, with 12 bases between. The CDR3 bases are TGTGCCAGCAGCCGGGACTTTCCCACAGATACGCAGTATTTT. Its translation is CASSRDFPTDTQYF.

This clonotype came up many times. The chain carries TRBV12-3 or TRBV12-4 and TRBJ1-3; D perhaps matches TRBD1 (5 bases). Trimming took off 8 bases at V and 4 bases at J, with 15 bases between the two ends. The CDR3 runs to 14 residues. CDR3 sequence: CASDDSLTGNTIYF. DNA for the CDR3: TGTGCCAGCGATGACAGCTTAACGGGAAACACCATATATTTT.

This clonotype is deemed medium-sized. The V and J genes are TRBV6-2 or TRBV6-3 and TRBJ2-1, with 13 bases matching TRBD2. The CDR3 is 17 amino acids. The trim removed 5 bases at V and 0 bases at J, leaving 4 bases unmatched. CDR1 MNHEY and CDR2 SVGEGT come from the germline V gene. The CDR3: CASSPRTSGSSYNEQFF. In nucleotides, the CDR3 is TGTGCCAGCAGTCCCCGGACTAGCGGGAGCTCCTACAATGAGCAGTTCTTC.

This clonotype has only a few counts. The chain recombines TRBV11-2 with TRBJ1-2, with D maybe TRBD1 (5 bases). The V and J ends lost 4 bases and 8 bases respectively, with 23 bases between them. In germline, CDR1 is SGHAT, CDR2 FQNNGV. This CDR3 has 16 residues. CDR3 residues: CASSSGPRGPVGGYTF. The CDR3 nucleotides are TGTGCCAGCAGCTCCGGCCCAAGGGGCCCCGTGGGGGGCTACACCTTC.

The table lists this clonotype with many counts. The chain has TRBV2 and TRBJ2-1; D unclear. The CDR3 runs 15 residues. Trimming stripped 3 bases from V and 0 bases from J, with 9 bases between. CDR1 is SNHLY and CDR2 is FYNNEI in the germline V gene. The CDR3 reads CASSEAVSSYNEQFF. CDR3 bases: TGTGCCAGCAGTGAGGCGGTGAGCTCCTACAATGAGCAGTTCTTC.

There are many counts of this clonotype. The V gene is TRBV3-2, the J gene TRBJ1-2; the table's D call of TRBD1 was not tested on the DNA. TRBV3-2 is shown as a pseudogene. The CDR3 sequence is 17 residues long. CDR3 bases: TGTGCCAGCAGCCGGATCGACCGACAGGGAGGGGACTATGGCTACACCTTC. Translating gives CASSRIDRQGGDYGYTF.

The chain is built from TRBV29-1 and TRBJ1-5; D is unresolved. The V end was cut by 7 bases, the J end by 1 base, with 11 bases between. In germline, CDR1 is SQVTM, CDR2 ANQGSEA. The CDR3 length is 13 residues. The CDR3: CSAVTDSNQPQHF. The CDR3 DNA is TGCAGCGCCGTGACGGACAGCAATCAGCCCCAGCATTTT.

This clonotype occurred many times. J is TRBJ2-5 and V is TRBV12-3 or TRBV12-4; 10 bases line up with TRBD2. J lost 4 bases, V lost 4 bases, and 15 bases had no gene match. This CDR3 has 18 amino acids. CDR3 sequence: CASSSPVIGAGGPETQYF. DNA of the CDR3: TGTGCCAGCAGTTCCCCAGTAATCGGAGCGGGGGGGCCAGAGACCCAGTACTTC.

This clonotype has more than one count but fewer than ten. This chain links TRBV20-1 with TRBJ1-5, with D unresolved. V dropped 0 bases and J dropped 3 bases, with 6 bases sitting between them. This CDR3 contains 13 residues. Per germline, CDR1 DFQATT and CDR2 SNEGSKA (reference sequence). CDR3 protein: CSARDQPNQPQHF. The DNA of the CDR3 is TGCAGTGCTAGAGATCAACCCAATCAGCCCCAGCATTTT.

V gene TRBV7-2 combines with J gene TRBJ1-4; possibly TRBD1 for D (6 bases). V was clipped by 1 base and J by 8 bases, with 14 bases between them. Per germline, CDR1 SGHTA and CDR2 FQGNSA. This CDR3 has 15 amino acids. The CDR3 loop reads CASSLEGQGQEKLFF. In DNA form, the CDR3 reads TGTGCCAGCAGCTTAGAAGGTCAGGGGCAGGAAAAACTGTTTTTT.

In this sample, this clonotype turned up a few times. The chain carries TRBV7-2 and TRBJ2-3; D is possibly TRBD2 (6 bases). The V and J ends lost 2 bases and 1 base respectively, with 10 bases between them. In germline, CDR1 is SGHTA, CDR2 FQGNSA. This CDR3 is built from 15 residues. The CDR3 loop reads CASSLYGGGTDTQYF. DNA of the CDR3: TGTGCCAGCAGCTTATACGGGGGAGGCACAGATACGCAGTATTTT.

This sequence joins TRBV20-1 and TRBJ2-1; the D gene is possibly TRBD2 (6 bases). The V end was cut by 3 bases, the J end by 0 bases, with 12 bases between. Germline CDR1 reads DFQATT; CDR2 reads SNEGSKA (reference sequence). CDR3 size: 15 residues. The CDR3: CSASPSASSYNEQFF. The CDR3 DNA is TGCAGTGCTAGTCCTAGCGCGAGCTCCTACAATGAGCAGTTCTTC.

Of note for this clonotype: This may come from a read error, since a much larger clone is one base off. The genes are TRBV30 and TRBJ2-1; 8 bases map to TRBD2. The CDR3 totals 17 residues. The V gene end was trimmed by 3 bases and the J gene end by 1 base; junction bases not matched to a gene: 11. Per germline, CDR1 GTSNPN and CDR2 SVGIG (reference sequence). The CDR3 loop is CAWSGGLAGGSYNEQFF. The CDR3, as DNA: TGTGCCTGGAGCGGAGGGTTGGCGGGAGGTTCCTACAATGAGCAGTTCTTC.

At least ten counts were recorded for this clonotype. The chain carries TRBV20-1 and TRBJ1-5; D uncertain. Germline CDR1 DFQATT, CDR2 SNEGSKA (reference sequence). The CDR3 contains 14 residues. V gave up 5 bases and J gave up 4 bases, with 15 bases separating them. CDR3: CSAQRNSVNQPQHF. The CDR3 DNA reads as TGCAGTGCTCAGAGAAACAGTGTAAATCAGCCCCAGCATTTT.

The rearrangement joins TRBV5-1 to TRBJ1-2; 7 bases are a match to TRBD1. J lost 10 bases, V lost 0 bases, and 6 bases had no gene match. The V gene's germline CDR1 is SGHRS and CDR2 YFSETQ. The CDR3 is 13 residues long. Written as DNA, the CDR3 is TGCGCCAGCAGCTTGGGAGGACAGGCTTTCTACACCTTC. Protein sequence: CASSLGGQAFYTF.

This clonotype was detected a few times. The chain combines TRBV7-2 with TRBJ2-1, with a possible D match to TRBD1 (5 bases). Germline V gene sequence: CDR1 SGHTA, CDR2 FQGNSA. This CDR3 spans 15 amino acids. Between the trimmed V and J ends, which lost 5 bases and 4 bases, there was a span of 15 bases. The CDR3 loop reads CASSPPPQGYNEQFF. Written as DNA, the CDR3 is TGTGCCAGCAGCCCGCCTCCCCAGGGTTACAATGAGCAGTTCTTC. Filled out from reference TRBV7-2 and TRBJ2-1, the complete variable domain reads GAGVSQSPSNKVTEKGKDVELRCDPISGHTALYWYRQSLGQGLEFLIYFQGNSAPDKSGLPSDRFSAERTGGSVSTLTIQRTQQEDSAVYLCASSPPPQGYNEQFFGPGTRLTVL.

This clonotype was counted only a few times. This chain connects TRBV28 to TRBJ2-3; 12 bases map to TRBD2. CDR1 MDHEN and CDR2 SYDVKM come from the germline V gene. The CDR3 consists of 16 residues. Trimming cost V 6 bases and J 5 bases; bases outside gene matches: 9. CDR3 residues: CASRSPTSGRGDTQYF. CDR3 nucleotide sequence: TGTGCCAGCAGATCTCCGACTAGCGGGAGAGGAGATACGCAGTATTTT.

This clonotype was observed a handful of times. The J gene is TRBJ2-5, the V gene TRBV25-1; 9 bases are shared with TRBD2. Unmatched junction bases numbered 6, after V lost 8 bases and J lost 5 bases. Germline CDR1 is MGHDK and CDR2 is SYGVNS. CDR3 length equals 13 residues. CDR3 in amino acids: CASGSAGGETQYF. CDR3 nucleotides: TGTGCCAGCGGCTCAGCGGGGGGTGAGACCCAGTACTTC. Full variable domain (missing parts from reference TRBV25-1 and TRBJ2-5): EADIYQTPRYLVIGTGKKITLECSQTMGHDKMYWYQQDPGMELHLIHYSYGVNSTEKGDLSSESTVSRIRTEHFPLTLESARPSHTSQYLCASGSAGGETQYFGPGTRLLVL.

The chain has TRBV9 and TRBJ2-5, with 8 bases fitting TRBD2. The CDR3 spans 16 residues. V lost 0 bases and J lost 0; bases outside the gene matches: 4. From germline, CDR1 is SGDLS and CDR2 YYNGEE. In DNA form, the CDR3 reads TGTGCCAGCAGCGTAGGGAGCGGGGGCCACCAAGAGACCCAGTACTTC. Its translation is CASSVGSGGHQETQYF.

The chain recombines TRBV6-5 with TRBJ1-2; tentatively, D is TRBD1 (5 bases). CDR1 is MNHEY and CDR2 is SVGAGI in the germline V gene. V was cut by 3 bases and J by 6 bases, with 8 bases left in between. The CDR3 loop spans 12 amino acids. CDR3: CASSYGTHGYTF. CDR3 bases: TGTGCCAGCAGTTATGGGACCCATGGCTACACCTTC.